This T cell receptor beta chain was retrieved from a study of graft-versus-host responses after intestinal transplantation. Study-level information: Anti-thymocyte globulin induction, then tacrolimus and steroids for about three years, went to all recipients. Study-wide results and caveats: Peak circulating GvH clone levels tracked with early post-transplant HvG declines.

TCRdb keeps only in-frame clones here, not all; method: immunoSEQ multiplex PCR. The top ten clones hold 1.6% of a sample with over 45,000 clones, about 90% of them seen once. With respect to this clone: Its specificity is unknown.

Trimming removed 6 bases from V and 1 base from J, with 13 bases in between. Germline V gene data show CDR1 as MNHNS and CDR2 as SASEGT. The CDR3 is made up of 15 amino acids. The sequence derives from a human patient who received an intestinal transplant, so some T cells may come from the graft donor. The sequencing used PBMCs, collected 26 days after transplant. The rearrangement uses TRBV6-1 and TRBJ1-5, with D possibly matching TRBD1 (5 bases). CDR3 sequence (DNA): TGTGCCAGCAGGCACCAGGGTCTAAGCAATCAGCCCCAGCATTTT. It translates to CASRHQGLSNQPQHF.